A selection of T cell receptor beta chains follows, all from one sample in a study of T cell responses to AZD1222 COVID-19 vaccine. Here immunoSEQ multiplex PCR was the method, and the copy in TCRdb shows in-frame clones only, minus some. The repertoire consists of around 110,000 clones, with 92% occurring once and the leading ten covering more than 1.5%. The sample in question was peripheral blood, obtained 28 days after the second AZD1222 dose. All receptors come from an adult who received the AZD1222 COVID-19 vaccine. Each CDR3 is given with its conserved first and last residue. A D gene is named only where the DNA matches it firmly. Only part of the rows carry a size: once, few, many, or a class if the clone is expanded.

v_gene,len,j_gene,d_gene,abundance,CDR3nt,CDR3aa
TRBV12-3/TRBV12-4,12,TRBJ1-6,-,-,TGTGCCAGCAGGGGGGCGAGGGGACCCCTCCACTTT,CASRGARGPLHF
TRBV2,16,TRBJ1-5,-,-,TGTGCCAGCAGCCTGGCGGGGGGAATCGGCAATCAGCCCCAGCATTTT,CASSLAGGIGNQPQHF
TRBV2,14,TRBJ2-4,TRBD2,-,TGTGCCAGCAGTGAATATTCGGGGGGGTCCATTCAGTACTTC,CASSEYSGGSIQYF
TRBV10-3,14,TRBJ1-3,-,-,TGTGCCATCATTCCGGACATCTCTGGAAACACCATATATTTT,CAIIPDISGNTIYF
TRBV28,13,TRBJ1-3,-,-,TGTGCCAGCAAGGAATTTTCTGGAAACACCATATATTTT,CASKEFSGNTIYF
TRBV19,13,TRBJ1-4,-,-,TGTGCCAGTAGGGTTGTGGGGGATGAAAAACTGTTTTTT,CASRVVGDEKLFF
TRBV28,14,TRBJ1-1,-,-,TGTGCCAGCAGTTTAGTTAGCCAAGGGCGTGGAGCTTTCTTT,CASSLVSQGRGAFF
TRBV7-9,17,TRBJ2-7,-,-,TGTGCCAGCAGCTCCCAACACAGAGCAGTAACTTCCTACGAGCAGTACTTC,CASSSQHRAVTSYEQYF
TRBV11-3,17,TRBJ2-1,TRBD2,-,TGTGCCAGCAGCTTAGGATTTGCGGGAGGGCCTACGGAGGAGCAGTTCTTC,CASSLGFAGGPTEEQFF
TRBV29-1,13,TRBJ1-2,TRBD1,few,TGCAGCGCCCTCGGCAGGGGGCGGGATGGCTACACCTTC,CSALGRGRDGYTF
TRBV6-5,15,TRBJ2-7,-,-,TGTGCCAGCAGTTACTCTGGCGGGGTTACCTACGAGCAGTACTTC,CASSYSGGVTYEQYF
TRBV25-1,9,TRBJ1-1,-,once,TGTGGCGGGAACACTGAAGCTTTCTTT,CGGNTEAFF
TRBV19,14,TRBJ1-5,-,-,TGTGCCACCCAAAGGACTTATAGCAATCAGCCCCAGCATTTT,CATQRTYSNQPQHF
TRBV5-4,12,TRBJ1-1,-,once,TGTGCCAGCAGCCGAACTAACACTGAAGCTTTCTTT,CASSRTNTEAFF
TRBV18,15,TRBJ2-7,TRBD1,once,TGTGCCAGCTCATTTCCCGGGACAGGTTACTACGAGCAGTACTTC,CASSFPGTGYYEQYF
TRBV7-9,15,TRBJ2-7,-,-,TGTGCCAGCAGATCCACAGGGCAGGCGGATTACGAGCAGTACTTC,CASRSTGQADYEQYF
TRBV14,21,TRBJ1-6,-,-,TGTGCCAGCAGCCAAGAAGGGGGGGTCTGGTCCCCGAGCTCCTATAATTCACCCCTCCACTTT,CASSQEGGVWSPSSYNSPLHF
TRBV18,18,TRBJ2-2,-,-,TGTGCCAGCTCACCCAGCCGGGGTGATAGCGGCTACACCGGGGAGCTGTTTTTT,CASSPSRGDSGYTGELFF
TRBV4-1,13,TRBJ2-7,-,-,TGCGCCAGCAGCCAAGAAGTCCCTTATGAGCAGTACTTC,CASSQEVPYEQYF
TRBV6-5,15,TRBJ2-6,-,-,TGTGCCAGCAGGTTCCAGGATTCCGGGGCCAACGTCCTGACTTTC,CASRFQDSGANVLTF
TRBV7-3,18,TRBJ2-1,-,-,TGTGCCAGCAGCTTATTGGGAACGAGTAGCGGATGGTACAATGAGCAGTTCTTC,CASSLLGTSSGWYNEQFF
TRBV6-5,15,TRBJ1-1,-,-,TGTGCCAGCAGTTACTCACCAGGATTGGGCACTGAAGCTTTCTTT,CASSYSPGLGTEAFF
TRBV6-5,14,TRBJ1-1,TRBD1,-,TGTGCCAGCAGCCCCGGGACAGGGGGCACTGAAGCTTTCTTT,CASSPGTGGTEAFF
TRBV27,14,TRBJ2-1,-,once,TGTGCCAGCAGTTTTAGGGGTGGGCACAATGAGCAGTTCTTC,CASSFRGGHNEQFF
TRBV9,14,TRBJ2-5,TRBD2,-,TGTGCCAGCAGCGTAGGTGTGGGAGGGGAGACCCAGTACTTC,CASSVGVGGETQYF
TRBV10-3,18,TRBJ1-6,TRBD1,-,TGTGCCATCAGTTCGGGACAGGGGGCCGATTTTAATAATTCACCCCTCCACTTT,CAISSGQGADFNNSPLHF
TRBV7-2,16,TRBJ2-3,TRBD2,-,TGTGCCAGCAGCTGGGGGACTAGCGGGAGGACAGATACGCAGTATTTT,CASSWGTSGRTDTQYF
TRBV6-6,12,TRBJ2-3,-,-,TGTGCCAGCAGTTACCGCACAGATACGCAGTATTTT,CASSYRTDTQYF
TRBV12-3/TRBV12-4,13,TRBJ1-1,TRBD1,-,TGTGCCAGCAGCTTGGGGGGGACAGCCGAAGCTTTCTTT,CASSLGGTAEAFF
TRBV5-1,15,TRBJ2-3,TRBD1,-,TGCGCCAGCAGCGGACAGGGGGCTCGCACAGATACGCAGTATTTT,CASSGQGARTDTQYF
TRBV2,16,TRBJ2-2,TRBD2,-,TGTGCCAGCAGGGCGACTAGCGGGGTTAACACCGGGGAGCTGTTTTTT,CASRATSGVNTGELFF
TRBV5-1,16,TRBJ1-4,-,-,TGCGCCAGCAGCTGGAGCCGGACAGCAACTAATGAAAAACTGTTTTTT,CASSWSRTATNEKLFF
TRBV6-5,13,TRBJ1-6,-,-,TGTGCCAGCAGTTCGGAGGGAGGTTCACCCCTCCACTTT,CASSSEGGSPLHF
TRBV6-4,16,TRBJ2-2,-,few,TGTGCCAGCAGTGACTCGAAAGAGGGGGACACCGGGGAGCTGTTTTTT,CASSDSKEGDTGELFF
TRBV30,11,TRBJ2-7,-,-,TGTGCCTGGAGGGCGATTTACGAGCAGTACTTC,CAWRAIYEQYF
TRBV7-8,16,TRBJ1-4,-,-,TGTGCCAGCAGCTTAGTAGCGGCAGGCGGTACTGAAAAACTGTTTTTT,CASSLVAAGGTEKLFF
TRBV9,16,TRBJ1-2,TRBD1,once,TGTGCCAGCAGCGTTAGGACAGGGGAAGAACGGTATGGCTACACCTTC,CASSVRTGEERYGYTF
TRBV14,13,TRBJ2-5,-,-,TGTGCCAGCAGCCAGGGAATTGGTGGGACCCAGTACTTC,CASSQGIGGTQYF